This TCR beta chain emerged from a study of T-cell memory formation after mild COVID-19. General study findings and limits: Contracting clones from day 15 to 85 had balanced CD4/CD8; later expanders favoured CD4+.

TCRdb reanalysed the 5' RACE reads using MiXCR and keeps one entry per CDR3 protein. The sample includes 250,000 to 350,000 distinct CDR3 sequences, roughly a fifth of them seen just once. Per the germline V gene, CDR1 is LGHDT and CDR2 is YNNKEL (reference sequence). The CDR3 has 14 amino acids. V was clipped by 2 bases and J by 0 bases, with 7 bases between them. This clonotype was recorded a few times. What it recognizes is unknown. V is TRBV3-1 and J is TRBJ1-1; D gene unclear. Sequencing was done on a sample of PBMCs or a T cell subset sorted from them (not recorded which). The clonotype comes from a man between 18 and 35 years old who had mild COVID-19 (a few samples of this study predate the infection). Cell type and time point are not known. CDR3 protein: CASSQRELNTEAFF. The CDR3 nucleotides are TGTGCCAGCAGCCAACGGGAGTTGAACACTGAAGCTTTCTTT. The whole variable domain, remainder taken from reference TRBV3-1 and TRBJ1-1, is DTAVSQTPKYLVTQMGNDKSIKCEQNLGHDTMYWYKQDSKKFLKIMFSYNNKELIINETVPNRFSPKSPDKAHLNLHINSLELGDSAVYFCASSQRELNTEAFFGQGTRLTVV.